This T cell receptor beta chain is from a study of blood T cell repertoires in COVID-19. Study information: COVID-19 samples collected from the United States, Italy and Spain covered acute and convalescent phases.

Original methodology: The authors estimated nucleated cell counts from reference gene primer amplification. The assay was immunoSEQ multiplex PCR, and TCRdb's table has in-frame clones only and misses some. The V and J calls and clone size are taken from that table; D and trimming were inferred from the DNA. This sample has about 250,000 clones, with approximately 80% found just once. Sequencing was performed on peripheral blood. This sequence originates from a woman at least 80 years old with active or convalescent COVID-19.

CDR3 DNA: TGCGCCAGCAGCTTGCGTAGCGGGGGCCCCGCGAACACCGGGGAGCTGTTTTTT. It encodes CASSLRSGGPANTGELFF. The chain employs TRBV5-1 and TRBJ2-2, with TRBD2 matching 9 bases. CDR1 is SGHRS and CDR2 is YFSETQ in the germline V gene. V dropped 1 base and J dropped 0; count of bases not matched to a gene: 7. The CDR3 runs to 18 residues.